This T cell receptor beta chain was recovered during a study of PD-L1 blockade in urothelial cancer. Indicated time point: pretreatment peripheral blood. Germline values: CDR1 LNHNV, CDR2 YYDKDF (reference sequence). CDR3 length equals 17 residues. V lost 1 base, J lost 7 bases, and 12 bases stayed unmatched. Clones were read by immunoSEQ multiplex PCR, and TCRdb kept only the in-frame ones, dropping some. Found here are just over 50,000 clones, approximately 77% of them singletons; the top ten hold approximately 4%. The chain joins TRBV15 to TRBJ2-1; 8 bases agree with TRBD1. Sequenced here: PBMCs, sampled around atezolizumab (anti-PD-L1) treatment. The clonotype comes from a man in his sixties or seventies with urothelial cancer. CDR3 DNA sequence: TGTGCCACCAGCAGAGGGTTTCGGCAGGGGGCAGGGAATGAGCAGTTCTTC. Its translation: CATSRGFRQGAGNEQFF.